Listed below are T cell receptor beta chains from one sample, sequenced in a study of cytomegalovirus exposure and HLA in healthy donors. TCRdb keeps only in-frame clones here, not all; method: immunoSEQ multiplex PCR. The data show around 140,000 clones, over 75% seen once. The sample comprised PBMCs. The receptors were gathered from a man in his forties in good health and CMV-seronegative. Each CDR3 is given with its conserved first and last residue. A D gene is named only where the DNA matches it firmly. A row's size may be missing; if present it is once, few, many or a size class.

D: .
size: .
V: TRBV27
J: TRBJ1-1
DNA: TGTGCCAGCATTATCGACAGATTTGGCACTGAAGCTTTCTTT
CDR3: CASIIDRFGTEAFF

D: .
size: .
V: TRBV2
J: TRBJ1-2
DNA: TGTGCCAGCAGTGGACAGGGCTACACCTTC
CDR3: CASSGQGYTF

D: TRBD1
size: .
V: TRBV4-2
J: TRBJ1-6
DNA: TGTGCCAGCAGCCCCCGGGACAGGGACTATAATTCACCCCTCCACTTT
CDR3: CASSPRDRDYNSPLHF

D: .
size: few
V: TRBV28
J: TRBJ1-2
DNA: TGTGCCAGCAGTTTGTCCGGGACAAACTATGGCTACACCTTC
CDR3: CASSLSGTNYGYTF

D: .
size: .
V: TRBV5-1
J: TRBJ2-3
DNA: TGCGCCAGCAGCTTGGATCGGCGGGATACGCAGTATTTT
CDR3: CASSLDRRDTQYF

D: TRBD1
size: .
V: TRBV19
J: TRBJ2-7
DNA: TGTGCCAGTAGTCCGGGACAGGGTCCATGGGAGCAGTACTTC
CDR3: CASSPGQGPWEQYF

D: TRBD1
size: .
V: TRBV6-5
J: TRBJ1-4
DNA: TGTGCCAGCAGTTTTGACAGGGGGAATGAAGAACTGTTTTTT
CDR3: CASSFDRGNEELFF

D: TRBD1
size: .
V: TRBV6-6
J: TRBJ2-7
DNA: TGTGCCAGCAGTTATAATACGGGACAGTCCTACGAGCAGTACTTC
CDR3: CASSYNTGQSYEQYF

D: TRBD1
size: .
V: TRBV6-5
J: TRBJ1-5
DNA: TGTGCCAGCAGCCAAAGGACAGGGAGGGATCAGCCCCAGCATTTT
CDR3: CASSQRTGRDQPQHF

D: .
size: .
V: TRBV28
J: TRBJ2-3
DNA: TGTGCCAGCAGCACTACTAGAGGTTGGACTTCAGATACGCAGTATTTT
CDR3: CASSTTRGWTSDTQYF

D: .
size: once
V: TRBV5-1
J: TRBJ1-2
DNA: TGCGCCAGCAGCTCGGGGGGGGCAGAGGATGGCTACACCTTC
CDR3: CASSSGGAEDGYTF

D: TRBD2
size: .
V: TRBV5-1
J: TRBJ2-7
DNA: TGCGCCAGCAGCTTGGGGACTAGCGGGACTGGGGAGCAGTACTTC
CDR3: CASSLGTSGTGEQYF

D: .
size: .
V: TRBV7-9
J: TRBJ2-3
DNA: TGTGCCAGCAGCCGTCCCGCGGACACAGATACGCAGTATTTT
CDR3: CASSRPADTDTQYF

D: .
size: .
V: TRBV6-1
J: TRBJ2-7
DNA: TGTGCCAGCAGTACCACAGGGAGTACCTCCTACGAGCAGTACTTC
CDR3: CASSTTGSTSYEQYF

D: .
size: .
V: TRBV7-8
J: TRBJ1-6
DNA: TGTGCCAGCAGCTTAGGGGAGGGTCCCCTCCACTTT
CDR3: CASSLGEGPLHF

D: TRBD1
size: .
V: TRBV30
J: TRBJ2-3
DNA: TGTGCCTTCACAGGGGGAAACACAGATACGCAGTATTTT
CDR3: CAFTGGNTDTQYF

D: .
size: .
V: TRBV29-1
J: TRBJ1-2
DNA: TGCAGCGTTGACAAAGGGGGGGAGGGCGATTACTATGGCTACACCTTC
CDR3: CSVDKGGEGDYYGYTF

D: TRBD1
size: .
V: TRBV5-6
J: TRBJ2-2
DNA: TGTGCCAGCAGAACCGGGACAGGGTACACCGGGGAGCTGTTTTTT
CDR3: CASRTGTGYTGELFF

D: .
size: .
V: TRBV28
J: TRBJ2-2
DNA: TGTGCCAGCAGCCGTACAGGGCCGAACACCGGGGAGCTGTTTTTT
CDR3: CASSRTGPNTGELFF

D: TRBD2
size: .
V: TRBV19
J: TRBJ2-5
DNA: TGTGCCAGTAGCGCTAGCGGGGGGGAAGAGACCCAGTACTTC
CDR3: CASSASGGEETQYF

D: TRBD2
size: .
V: TRBV10-3
J: TRBJ2-7
DNA: TGTGCCATCAGTGCAGGGACTAGCGGCTACGAGCAGTACTTC
CDR3: CAISAGTSGYEQYF

D: TRBD2
size: .
V: TRBV4-2
J: TRBJ2-7
DNA: TGTGCCAGCAGCCAAGGACTAGCGGGAGTAGACGAGCAGTACTTC
CDR3: CASSQGLAGVDEQYF

D: .
size: .
V: TRBV6-5
J: TRBJ2-7
DNA: TGTGCCAGCAGTTACTCCGCCGGGTCGTGGGAGCAGTACTTC
CDR3: CASSYSAGSWEQYF

D: TRBD1
size: .
V: TRBV13
J: TRBJ2-6
DNA: TGTGCCACTGGTACAGGGGGCGCGATTGTTGGGGCCAACGGCCTGACTTTC
CDR3: CATGTGGAIVGANGLTF

D: TRBD1
size: .
V: TRBV7-6
J: TRBJ2-1
DNA: TGTGCCAGCAGCTTAGCGGGACAGGGGATGGATGAGCAGTTCTTC
CDR3: CASSLAGQGMDEQFF

D: .
size: .
V: TRBV19
J: TRBJ1-1
DNA: TGTGCCAGTAGTATAGACCTCCGACAAGAAGCTTTCTTT
CDR3: CASSIDLRQEAFF

D: TRBD1
size: .
V: TRBV28
J: TRBJ1-1
DNA: TGTGCCAGCAGGCTGGACAGGGGAGGGAACACTGAAGCTTTCTTT
CDR3: CASRLDRGGNTEAFF

D: .
size: .
V: TRBV19
J: TRBJ1-5
DNA: TGTGCCAGTAGCTTCCTGGGCCAGCCCCAGCATTTT
CDR3: CASSFLGQPQHF

D: TRBD2
size: .
V: TRBV5-1
J: TRBJ2-7
DNA: TGCGCCAGCAGCTGGACCTCTGCATCTCTAGCGGGAGAAGACGAGCAGTACTTC
CDR3: CASSWTSASLAGEDEQYF

D: TRBD1
size: .
V: TRBV12-5
J: TRBJ2-6
DNA: TGTGCTAGTGGTTGGACACAGGGGCTCAGTGGGGCCAACGTCCTGACTTTC
CDR3: CASGWTQGLSGANVLTF

D: TRBD2
size: few
V: TRBV9
J: TRBJ2-7
DNA: TGTGCCAGCAGCGTTAGCGGGGGGAAAGACGAGCAGTACTTC
CDR3: CASSVSGGKDEQYF

D: TRBD2
size: .
V: TRBV4-2
J: TRBJ2-7
DNA: TGTGCCAGCAGCCAAGATATCGGGGGGACCTACGAGCAGTACTTC
CDR3: CASSQDIGGTYEQYF

D: TRBD2
size: .
V: TRBV5-1
J: TRBJ2-3
DNA: TGCGCCACGGCCCTAGCGGGGGGAACAGATACGCAGTATTTT
CDR3: CATALAGGTDTQYF

D: TRBD2
size: .
V: TRBV2
J: TRBJ2-7
DNA: TGTGCCAGCAGTGGGGAGGGACTTCCCTACGAGCAGTACTTC
CDR3: CASSGEGLPYEQYF

D: .
size: few
V: TRBV7-2
J: TRBJ2-3
DNA: TGTGCCAGCAGCGGAGGGAGTCGGGGGAGTTTACATACGCAGTATTTT
CDR3: CASSGGSRGSLHTQYF

D: TRBD1
size: .
V: TRBV7-2
J: TRBJ1-2
DNA: TGTGCCAGCAGCTTAGATTCTGGACAGGCAAGCGGCTACACCTTC
CDR3: CASSLDSGQASGYTF

D: TRBD2
size: .
V: TRBV4-3
J: TRBJ2-2
DNA: TGCGCCAGCAGCCAAGAAGTAGGGTCCGGGGGGGTAACCGGGGAGCTGTTTTTT
CDR3: CASSQEVGSGGVTGELFF

D: TRBD1
size: .
V: TRBV7-7
J: TRBJ2-5
DNA: TGTGCCAGCAGCTTTCGCGGACAGGGTGGGGAGACCCAGTACTTC
CDR3: CASSFRGQGGETQYF

D: .
size: .
V: TRBV7-8
J: TRBJ1-1
DNA: TGTGCCAGCACCCGGGGTGACCCTGAAGCTTTCTTT
CDR3: CASTRGDPEAFF

D: TRBD2
size: .
V: TRBV6-5
J: TRBJ2-3
DNA: TGTGCCACCCAATCTCTTAGCGGGGTGACAGATACGCAGTATTTT
CDR3: CATQSLSGVTDTQYF